The T cell receptor beta chain described here comes from a study of T cell changes during pregnancy in multiple sclerosis. This clone was picked up a small number of times. The V end was cut by 7 bases, the J end by 4 bases, with 8 bases between. Germline CDR1 is ENHRY and CDR2 is SYGVKD. The CDR3 covers 12 residues. Sequencing was performed with immunoSEQ multiplex PCR; in TCRdb, only in-frame clones are kept and a portion is missing. Among 55,000 to 85,000 clones listed, 90% to 95% were seen once. This clonotype originated in a female donor with multiple sclerosis, enrolled in a pregnancy study. The J gene is TRBJ1-3, the V gene TRBV10-3, with a weak D call TRBD1 (5 bases). Specimen: peripheral blood, collected after pregnancy. The CDR3 coding sequence is TGTGCCATCAAGCAGGGCGGAAACACCATATATTTT. Translation gives CAIKQGGNTIYF.